The 3 T cell receptor beta chains below come from one sample, sequenced in a study of shared clonotypes between healthy human individuals. Sequencing was performed with immunoSEQ multiplex PCR; in TCRdb, only in-frame clones are kept and a portion is missing. The sample holds 2,500,000 or so clones, 80% to 95% seen once. Sample: naive CD4+ T cells from PBMCs. This sample's subset: CD45RA+ positively selected. Every receptor here comes from a man aged 18 to 29 in good health. Some clones in this sample may be carry-over from other donors' samples.

This chain links TRBV7-6 with TRBJ2-1, with D perhaps TRBD1 (5 bases). V lost 1 base and J 4 bases, leaving 14 bases between the germline ends. Per the germline V gene, CDR1 is SGHVS and CDR2 is FNYEAQ. The length of the CDR3 is 16 residues. The CDR3 spells CASSLGAVGVYNEQFF. The CDR3 DNA reads TGTGCCAGCAGCTTAGGAGCTGTAGGGGTGTACAATGAGCAGTTCTTC.

The genes are TRBV10-3 and TRBJ2-3, with 11 bases lining up with TRBD2. The CDR3 loop spans 17 amino acids. Germline CDR1 reads ENHRY; CDR2 reads SYGVKD. The junction had 6 bases not matched to a gene; V was cut back by 3 bases and J by 1 base. The CDR3 bases are TGTGCCATCAGTGACCCTAGCGGGAGGTTGGGCACAGATACGCAGTATTTT. Translated, it gives CAISDPSGRLGTDTQYF.

This clone was detected only once. Distinct nucleotide sequences in the sample also encode this CDR3. The rearrangement uses TRBV18 and TRBJ2-7, with D unclear. CDR3 size: 11 residues. The V gene lost 3 bases and the J gene lost 4 bases, with 4 bases spanning the gap. Germline assignment: CDR1 KGHSH and CDR2 LQKENI. CDR3 residues: CASSPAYEQYF. The CDR3 DNA sequence: TGTGCCAGCTCACCGGCGTACGAGCAGTACTTC. Full variable domain (outside the CDR3, taken from reference TRBV18 and TRBJ2-7): NAGVMQNPRHLVRRRGQEARLRCSPMKGHSHVYWYRQLPEEGLKFMVYLQKENIIDESGMPKERFSAEFPKEGPSILRIQQVVRGDSAAYFCASSPAYEQYFGPGTRLTVT.